Listed here are 4 T cell receptor beta chains from one sample, sequenced in a study of TIL therapy for anti-PD-1-resistant metastatic lung cancer. The immunoSEQ assay was v3. Method: immunoSEQ multiplex PCR; TCRdb's copy keeps in-frame clones and lacks some. The sample records about 36,000 clones, around 79% being singletons. The time point: pre-treatment sample, taken before nivolumab and TIL therapy. This material consisted of blood, taken at baseline. These receptors all stem from a person aged 25 to 79 with non-small cell lung cancer.

The genes are TRBV28 and TRBJ2-2; the D is unclear. The CDR3 spans 14 residues. Germline V CDR1 and CDR2: MDHEN, SYDVKM. Trimming shortened V by 5 bases and J by 6 bases, and 13 bases separated the two germline ends. The CDR3 spells CASSPRTAPGELFF. The CDR3 DNA reads as TGTGCCAGCAGTCCCCGGACGGCCCCCGGGGAGCTGTTTTTT.

The rearrangement links TRBV9 to TRBJ1-4, with D perhaps TRBD1 (5 bases). Germline loops: CDR1 SGDLS, CDR2 YYNGEE. Trimming removed 3 bases from V and 13 bases from J, with 16 bases in between. CDR3 size: 13 residues. CDR3 sequence (DNA): TGTGCCAGCAGCGGCCAGCCTAGGAGGGGACTGTTTTTT. It codes for CASSGQPRRGLFF.

The CDR3 sequence is CASRSRGLSTDTQYF. The CDR3 bases are TGTGCCAGCAGGAGCAGGGGCCTGAGCACAGATACGCAGTATTTT. The chain joins TRBV7-2 to TRBJ2-3; D perhaps matches TRBD1 (6 bases). The CDR3 spans 15 residues. Germline loops: CDR1 SGHTA, CDR2 FQGNSA. The V gene lost 6 bases and the J gene lost 0 bases, with 13 bases spanning the gap.

V is TRBV19 and J is TRBJ1-1; D gene unclear. V lost 4 bases and J 1 base, leaving 13 bases between the germline ends. Germline loops: CDR1 LNHDA, CDR2 SQIVND (reference sequence). This CDR3 is 15 amino acids long. Written as DNA, the CDR3 is TGTGCCAGTAGTAGCTGGTTGATCGGGAACACTGAAGCTTTCTTT. This gives the protein CASSSWLIGNTEAFF.